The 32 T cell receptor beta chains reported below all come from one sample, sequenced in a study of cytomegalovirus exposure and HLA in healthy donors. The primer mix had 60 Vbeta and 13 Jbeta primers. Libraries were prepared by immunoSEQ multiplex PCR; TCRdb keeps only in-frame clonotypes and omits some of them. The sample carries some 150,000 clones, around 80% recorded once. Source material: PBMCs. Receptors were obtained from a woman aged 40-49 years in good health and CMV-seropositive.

Here the CDR3 DNA reads TGTGCCAGCAGCACAGGGGGCGCCACCCTCCACTTT. Its protein product is CASSTGGATLHF. The J gene is TRBJ1-6, the V gene TRBV7-2; the match to TRBD1 covers 9 bases. Trimming took 5 bases from V and 14 from J; bases not matched to a gene: 4. This CDR3 has 12 residues. Germline values: CDR1 SGHTA, CDR2 FQGNSA.

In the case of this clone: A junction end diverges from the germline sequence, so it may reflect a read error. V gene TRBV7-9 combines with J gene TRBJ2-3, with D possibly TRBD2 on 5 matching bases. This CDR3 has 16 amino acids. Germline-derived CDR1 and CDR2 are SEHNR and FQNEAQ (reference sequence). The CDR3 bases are TGTTCCAGCAGCCGCCCGGGTCAACCTGCGGGAGATACGCAGTATTTT. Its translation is CSSSRPGQPAGDTQYF. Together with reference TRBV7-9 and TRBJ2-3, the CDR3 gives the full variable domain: DTGVSQNPRHKITKRGQNVTFRCDPISEHNRLYWYRQTLGQGPEFLTYFQNEAQLEKSRLLSDRFSAERPKGSFSTLEIQRTEQGDSAMYLCSSSRPGQPAGDTQYFGPGTRLTVL.

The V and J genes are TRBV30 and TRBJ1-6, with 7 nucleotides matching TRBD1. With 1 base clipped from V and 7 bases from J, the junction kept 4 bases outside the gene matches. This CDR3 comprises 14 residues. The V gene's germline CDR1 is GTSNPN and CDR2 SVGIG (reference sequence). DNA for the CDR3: TGTGCCTGGAGTGCAGGGACAGTCAATTCACCCCTCCACTTT. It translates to CAWSAGTVNSPLHF.

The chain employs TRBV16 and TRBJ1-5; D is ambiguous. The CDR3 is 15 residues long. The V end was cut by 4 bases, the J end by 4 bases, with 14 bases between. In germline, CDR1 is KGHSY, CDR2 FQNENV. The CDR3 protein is CASSPMTEGNQPQHF. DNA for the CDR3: TGTGCCAGCAGCCCGATGACGGAGGGAAATCAGCCCCAGCATTTT.

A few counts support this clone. As DNA, the CDR3 is TGTGCCAGCAGCCCCCTTAGCGGGTCTAGCACAGATACGCAGTATTTT. This encodes CASSPLSGSSTDTQYF. The chain links TRBV9 to TRBJ2-3; 7 nucleotides line up with TRBD2. Germline values: CDR1 SGDLS, CDR2 YYNGEE. The CDR3 has 16 residues. V dropped 4 bases and J dropped 0; count of bases not matched to a gene: 8.

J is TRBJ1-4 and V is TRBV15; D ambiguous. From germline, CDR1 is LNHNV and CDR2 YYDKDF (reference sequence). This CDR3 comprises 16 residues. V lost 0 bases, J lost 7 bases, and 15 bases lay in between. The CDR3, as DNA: TGTGCCACCAGCAGAGATAGAAGGTCAGGAGGTGAAAAACTGTTTTTT. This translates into CATSRDRRSGGEKLFF.

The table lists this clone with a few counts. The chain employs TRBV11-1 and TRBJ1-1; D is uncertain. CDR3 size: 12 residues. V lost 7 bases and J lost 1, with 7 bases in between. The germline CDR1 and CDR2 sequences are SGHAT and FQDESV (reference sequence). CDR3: CASTRENTEAFF. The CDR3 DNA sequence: TGTGCCAGCACTCGGGAGAACACTGAAGCTTTCTTT.

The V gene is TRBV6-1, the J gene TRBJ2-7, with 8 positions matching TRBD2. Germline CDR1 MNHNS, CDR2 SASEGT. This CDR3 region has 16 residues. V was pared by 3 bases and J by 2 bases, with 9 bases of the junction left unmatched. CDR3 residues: CASSETSGGLTYEQYF. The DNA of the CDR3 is TGTGCCAGCAGTGAGACTTCGGGGGGGTTGACCTACGAGCAGTACTTC.

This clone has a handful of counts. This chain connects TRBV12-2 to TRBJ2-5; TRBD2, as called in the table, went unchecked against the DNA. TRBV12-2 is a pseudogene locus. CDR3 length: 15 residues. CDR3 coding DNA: TGTGCAAGTCGCCCTCGGGGACTAGTCTGCGAGACCCAGTACTTC. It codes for CASRPRGLVCETQYF.

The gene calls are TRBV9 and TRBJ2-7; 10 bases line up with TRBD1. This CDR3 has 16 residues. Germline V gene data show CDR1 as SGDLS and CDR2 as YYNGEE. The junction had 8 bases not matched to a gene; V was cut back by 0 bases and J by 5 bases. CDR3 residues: CASSVGGTGDLHEQYF. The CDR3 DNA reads TGTGCCAGCAGCGTAGGAGGGACAGGGGATCTACACGAGCAGTACTTC.

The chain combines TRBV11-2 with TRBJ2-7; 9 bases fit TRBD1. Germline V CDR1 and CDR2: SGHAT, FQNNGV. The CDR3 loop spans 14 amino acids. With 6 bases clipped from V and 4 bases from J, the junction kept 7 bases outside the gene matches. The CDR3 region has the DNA TGTGCCAGCAGTTCACAGGGGGCGGGTTACGAGCAGTACTTC. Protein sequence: CASSSQGAGYEQYF.

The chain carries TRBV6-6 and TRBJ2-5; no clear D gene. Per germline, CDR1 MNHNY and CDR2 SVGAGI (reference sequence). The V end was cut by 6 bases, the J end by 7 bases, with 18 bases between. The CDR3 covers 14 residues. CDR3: CASSRLSETGTQYF. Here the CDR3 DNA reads TGTGCCAGCAGCCGGCTGAGTGAGACGGGGACCCAGTACTTC.

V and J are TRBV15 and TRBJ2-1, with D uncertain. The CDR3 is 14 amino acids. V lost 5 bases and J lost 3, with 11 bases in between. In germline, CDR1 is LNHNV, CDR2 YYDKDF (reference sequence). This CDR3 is CATSRGAGYNEQFF. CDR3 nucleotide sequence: TGTGCCACCAGCCGAGGCGCCGGCTACAATGAGCAGTTCTTC.

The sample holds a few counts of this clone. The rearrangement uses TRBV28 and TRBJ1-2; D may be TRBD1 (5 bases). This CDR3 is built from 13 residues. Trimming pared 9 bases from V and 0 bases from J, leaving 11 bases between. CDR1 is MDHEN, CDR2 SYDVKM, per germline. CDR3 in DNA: TGTGCCAGTCGACAGACAGCTAACTATGGCTACACCTTC. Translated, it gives CASRQTANYGYTF.

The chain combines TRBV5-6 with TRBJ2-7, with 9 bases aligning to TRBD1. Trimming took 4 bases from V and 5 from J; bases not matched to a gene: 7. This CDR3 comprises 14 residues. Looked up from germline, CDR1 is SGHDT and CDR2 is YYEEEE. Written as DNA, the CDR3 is TGTGCCAGCAGCGTGGACAGGGGTAGGGACGAGCAGTACTTC. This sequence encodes CASSVDRGRDEQYF. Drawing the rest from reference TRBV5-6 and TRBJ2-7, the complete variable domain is DAGVTQSPTHLIKTRGQQVTLRCSPKSGHDTVSWYQQALGQGPQFIFQYYEEEERQRGNFPDRFSGHQFPNYSSELNVNALLLGDSALYLCASSVDRGRDEQYFGPGTRLTVT.

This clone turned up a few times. The CDR3 protein is CSARGRDEQYF. CDR3 DNA: TGCAGTGCTAGAGGGAGGGACGAGCAGTACTTC. The chain uses TRBV20-1 and TRBJ2-7, with D tentatively TRBD2 (6 bases). The germline V gene encodes CDR1 DFQATT and CDR2 SNEGSKA (reference sequence). V gave up 1 base and J gave up 5 bases, with 6 bases separating them. CDR3 size: 11 residues.

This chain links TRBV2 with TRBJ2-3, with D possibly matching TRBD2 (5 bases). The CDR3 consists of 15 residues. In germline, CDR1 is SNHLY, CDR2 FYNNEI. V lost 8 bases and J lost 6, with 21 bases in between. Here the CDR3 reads CASYLDYLGVDTQYF. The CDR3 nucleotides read TGTGCCAGCTACTTGGATTACCTCGGGGTTGATACGCAGTATTTT.

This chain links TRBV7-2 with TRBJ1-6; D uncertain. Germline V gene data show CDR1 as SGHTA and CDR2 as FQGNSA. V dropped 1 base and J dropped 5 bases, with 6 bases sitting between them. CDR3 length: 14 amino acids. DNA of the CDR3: TGTGCCAGCAGCTTAGACAGTCATAATTCACCCCTCCACTTT. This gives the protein CASSLDSHNSPLHF.

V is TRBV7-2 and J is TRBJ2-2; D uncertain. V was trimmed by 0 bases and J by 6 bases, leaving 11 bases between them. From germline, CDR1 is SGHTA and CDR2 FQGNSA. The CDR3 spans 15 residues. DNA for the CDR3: TGTGCCAGCAGCTTAGCGTCGATTTTAGCCGGGGAGCTGTTTTTT. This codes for CASSLASILAGELFF.

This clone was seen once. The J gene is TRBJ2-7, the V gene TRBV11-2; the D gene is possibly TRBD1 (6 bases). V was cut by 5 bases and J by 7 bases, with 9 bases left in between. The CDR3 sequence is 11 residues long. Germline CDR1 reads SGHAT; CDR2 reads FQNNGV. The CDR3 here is CASSATGEQYF. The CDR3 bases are TGTGCCAGCAGCGCGACAGGAGAGCAGTACTTC.

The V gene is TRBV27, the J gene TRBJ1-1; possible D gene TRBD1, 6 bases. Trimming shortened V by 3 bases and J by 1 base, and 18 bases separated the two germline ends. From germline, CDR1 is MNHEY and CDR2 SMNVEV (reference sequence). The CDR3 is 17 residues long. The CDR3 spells CASSFGVGGRTNTEAFF. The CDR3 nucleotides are TGTGCCAGCAGTTTTGGGGTGGGGGGGCGGACGAACACTGAAGCTTTCTTT.

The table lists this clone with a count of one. CDR3 in amino acids: CASSLGTGGNSPLHF. The CDR3, as DNA: TGTGCCAGCAGCTTGGGAACAGGGGGTAATTCACCCCTCCACTTT. This sequence joins TRBV5-6 and TRBJ1-6; 8 nucleotides align to TRBD1. Germline assignment: CDR1 SGHDT and CDR2 YYEEEE. With 0 bases clipped from V and 6 bases from J, the junction kept 2 bases outside the gene matches. CDR3 length equals 15 residues.

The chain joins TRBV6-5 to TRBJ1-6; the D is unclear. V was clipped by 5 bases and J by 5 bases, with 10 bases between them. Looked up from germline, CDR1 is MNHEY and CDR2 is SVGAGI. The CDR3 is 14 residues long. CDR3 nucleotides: TGTGCCAGCAGTCAGATCGGGGATAATTCACCCCTCCACTTT. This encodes CASSQIGDNSPLHF.

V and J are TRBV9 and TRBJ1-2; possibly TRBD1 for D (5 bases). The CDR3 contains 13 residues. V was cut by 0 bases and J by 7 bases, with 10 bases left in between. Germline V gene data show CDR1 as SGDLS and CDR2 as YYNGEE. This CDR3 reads CASSVAEGVGYTF. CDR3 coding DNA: TGTGCCAGCAGCGTAGCTGAAGGGGTTGGCTACACCTTC.

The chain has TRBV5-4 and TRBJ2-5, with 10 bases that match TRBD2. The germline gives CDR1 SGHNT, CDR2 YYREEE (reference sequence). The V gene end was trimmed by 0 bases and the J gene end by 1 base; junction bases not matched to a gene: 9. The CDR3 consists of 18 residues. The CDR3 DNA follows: TGTGCCAGCAGCTTGGGAGCGGGGGGGCCCTCATTCCAAGAGACCCAGTACTTC. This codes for CASSLGAGGPSFQETQYF.

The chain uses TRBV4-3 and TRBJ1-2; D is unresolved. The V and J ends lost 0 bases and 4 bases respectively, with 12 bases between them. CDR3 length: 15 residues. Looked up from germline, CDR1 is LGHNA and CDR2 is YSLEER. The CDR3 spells CASSQDPVEPYGYTF. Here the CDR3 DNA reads TGCGCCAGCAGCCAAGACCCCGTGGAGCCCTATGGCTACACCTTC.

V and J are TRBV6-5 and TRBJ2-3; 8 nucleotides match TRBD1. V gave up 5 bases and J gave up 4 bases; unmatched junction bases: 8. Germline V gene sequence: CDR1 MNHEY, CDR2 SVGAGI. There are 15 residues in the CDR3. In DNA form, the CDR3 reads TGTGCCAGCAGTCCTTTCGCACAGGGGGCAGATACGCAGTATTTT. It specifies CASSPFAQGADTQYF.

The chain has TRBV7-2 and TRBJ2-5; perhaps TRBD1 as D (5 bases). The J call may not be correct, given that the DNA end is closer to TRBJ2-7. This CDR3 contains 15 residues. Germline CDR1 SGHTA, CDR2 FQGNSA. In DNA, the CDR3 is TGTGCCAGCAGCTTAGTCTGGACACTCGGCTACGAGCAGTACTTC. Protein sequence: CASSLVWTLGYEQYF.

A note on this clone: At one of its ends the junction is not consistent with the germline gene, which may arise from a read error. This CDR3 is CSSSLRESDGYTF. The CDR3 coding sequence is TGTTCCAGCAGCTTAAGGGAGTCTGATGGCTACACCTTC. The rearrangement uses TRBV7-9 and TRBJ1-2; D unresolved. The CDR3 is 13 amino acids. Germline V CDR1 and CDR2: SEHNR, FQNEAQ (reference sequence).

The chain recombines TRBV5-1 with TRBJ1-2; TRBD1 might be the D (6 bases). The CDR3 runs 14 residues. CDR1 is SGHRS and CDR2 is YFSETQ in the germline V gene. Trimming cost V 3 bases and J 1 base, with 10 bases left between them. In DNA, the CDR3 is TGCGCCAGCAGCTCGCAGGGGATTAACTATGGCTACACCTTC. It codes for CASSSQGINYGYTF.

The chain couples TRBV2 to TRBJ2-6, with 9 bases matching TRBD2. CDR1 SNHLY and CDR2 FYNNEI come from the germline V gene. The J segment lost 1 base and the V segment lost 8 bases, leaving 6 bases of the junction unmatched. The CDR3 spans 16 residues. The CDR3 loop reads CASCSGGRSGANVLTF. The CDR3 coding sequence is TGTGCCAGCTGTAGCGGGGGAAGATCTGGGGCCAACGTCCTGACTTTC.

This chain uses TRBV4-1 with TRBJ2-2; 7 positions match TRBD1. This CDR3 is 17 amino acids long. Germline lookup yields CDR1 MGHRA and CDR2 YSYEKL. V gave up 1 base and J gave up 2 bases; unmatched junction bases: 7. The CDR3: CASSQVPGTVNTGELFF. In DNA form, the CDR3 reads TGCGCCAGCAGCCAAGTTCCCGGGACAGTAAACACCGGGGAGCTGTTTTTT.